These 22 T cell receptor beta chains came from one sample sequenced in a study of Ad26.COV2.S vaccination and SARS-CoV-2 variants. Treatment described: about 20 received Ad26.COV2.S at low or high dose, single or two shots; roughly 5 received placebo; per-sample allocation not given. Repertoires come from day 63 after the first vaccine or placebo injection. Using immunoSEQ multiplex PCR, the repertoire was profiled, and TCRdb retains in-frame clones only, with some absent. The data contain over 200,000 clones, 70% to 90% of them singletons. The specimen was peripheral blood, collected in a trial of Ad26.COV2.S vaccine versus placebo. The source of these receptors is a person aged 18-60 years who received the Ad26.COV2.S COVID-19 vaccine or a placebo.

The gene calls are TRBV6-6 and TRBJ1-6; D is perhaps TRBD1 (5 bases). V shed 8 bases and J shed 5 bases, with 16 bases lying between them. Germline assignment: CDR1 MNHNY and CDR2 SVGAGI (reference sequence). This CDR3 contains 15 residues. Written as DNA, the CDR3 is TGTGCCAGCCGGAATACAGGCTTCGATAATTCACCCCTCCACTTT. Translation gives CASRNTGFDNSPLHF.

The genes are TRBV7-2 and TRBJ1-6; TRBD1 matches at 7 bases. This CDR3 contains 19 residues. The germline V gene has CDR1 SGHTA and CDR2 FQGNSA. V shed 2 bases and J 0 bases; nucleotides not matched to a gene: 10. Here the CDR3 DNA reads TGTGCCAGCAGCTTAAGGAGACAGGGTTTCGACTCCTATAATTCACCCCTCCACTTT. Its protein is CASSLRRQGFDSYNSPLHF.

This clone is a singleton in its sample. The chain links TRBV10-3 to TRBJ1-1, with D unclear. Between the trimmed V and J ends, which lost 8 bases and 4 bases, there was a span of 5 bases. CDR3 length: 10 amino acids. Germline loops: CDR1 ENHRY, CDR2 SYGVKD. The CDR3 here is CAIGSTEAFF. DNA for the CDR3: TGTGCCATCGGGTCCACTGAAGCTTTCTTT.

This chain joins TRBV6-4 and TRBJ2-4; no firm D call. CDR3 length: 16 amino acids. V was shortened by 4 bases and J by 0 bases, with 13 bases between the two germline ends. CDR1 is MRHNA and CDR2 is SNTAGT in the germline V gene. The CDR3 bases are TGTGCCAGCAGTGGTCGAAGGCTTTTAGCCAAAAACATTCAGTACTTC. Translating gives CASSGRRLLAKNIQYF.

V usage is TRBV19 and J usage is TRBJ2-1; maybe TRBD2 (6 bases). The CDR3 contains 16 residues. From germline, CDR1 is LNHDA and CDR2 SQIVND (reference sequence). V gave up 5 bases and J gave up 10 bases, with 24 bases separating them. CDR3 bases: TGTGCCAGTAGTTTTACGCGGGCGGGATCCCCTAAAGAGCAGTTCTTC. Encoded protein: CASSFTRAGSPKEQFF.

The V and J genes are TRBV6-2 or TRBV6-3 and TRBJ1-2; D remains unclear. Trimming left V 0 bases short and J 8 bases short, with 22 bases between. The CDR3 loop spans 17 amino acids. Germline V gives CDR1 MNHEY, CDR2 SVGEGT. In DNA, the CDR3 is TGTGCCAGCAGTTACTCGAGTAGGGATCGCCTTACTGGGGGCTACACCTTC. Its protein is CASSYSSRDRLTGGYTF.

CDR3 in amino acids: CASKRGQSHEQYF. The CDR3 region has the DNA TGTGCCAGCAAGCGTGGACAGAGCCACGAGCAGTACTTC. The chain carries TRBV11-3 and TRBJ2-7; D possibly corresponds to TRBD1 (6 bases). The V end was cut by 7 bases, the J end by 5 bases, with 15 bases between. Germline assignment: CDR1 SGHNT and CDR2 YENEEA. The CDR3 is 13 amino acids.

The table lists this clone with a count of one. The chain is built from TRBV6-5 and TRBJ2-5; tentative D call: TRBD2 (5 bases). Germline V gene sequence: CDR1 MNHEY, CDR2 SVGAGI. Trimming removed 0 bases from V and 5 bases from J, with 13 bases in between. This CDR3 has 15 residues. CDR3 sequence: CASSYSRTRSETQYF. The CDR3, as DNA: TGTGCCAGCAGTTACTCCAGGACTCGCTCCGAGACCCAGTACTTC.

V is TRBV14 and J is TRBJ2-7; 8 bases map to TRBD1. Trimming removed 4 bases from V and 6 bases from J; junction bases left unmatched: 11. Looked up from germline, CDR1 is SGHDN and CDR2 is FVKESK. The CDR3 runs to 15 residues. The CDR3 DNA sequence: TGTGCCAGCAGCCCCAGGGGACAGGCCCGCTCCGAGCAGTACTTC. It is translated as CASSPRGQARSEQYF.

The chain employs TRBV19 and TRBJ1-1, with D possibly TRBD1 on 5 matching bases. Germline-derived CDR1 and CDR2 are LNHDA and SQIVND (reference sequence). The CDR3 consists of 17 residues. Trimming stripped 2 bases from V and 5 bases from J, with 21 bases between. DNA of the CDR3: TGTGCCAGTAGTATAAGGCTGACGGGCCAGGGCGGTACTGAAGCTTTCTTT. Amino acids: CASSIRLTGQGGTEAFF.

In DNA form, the CDR3 reads TGTGCCAGCAGCTGGACAGGGATACCGATCAATGAGCAGTTCTTC. Protein sequence: CASSWTGIPINEQFF. The V and J genes are TRBV5-5 and TRBJ2-1; 8 bases line up with TRBD1. There are 15 residues in the CDR3. J was trimmed by 6 bases and V by 3 bases; bases with no gene match: 8. Looked up from germline, CDR1 is SGHKS and CDR2 is YYEKEE (reference sequence).

Written as DNA, the CDR3 is TGTGCCAGCACTGGGTTGAACACTGAAGCTTTCTTT. Translation: CASTGLNTEAFF. This rearrangement joins TRBV28 to TRBJ1-1; no clear D. This CDR3 has 12 residues. Trimming took off 7 bases at V and 0 bases at J, with 6 bases between the two ends. Germline CDR1 is MDHEN and CDR2 is SYDVKM.

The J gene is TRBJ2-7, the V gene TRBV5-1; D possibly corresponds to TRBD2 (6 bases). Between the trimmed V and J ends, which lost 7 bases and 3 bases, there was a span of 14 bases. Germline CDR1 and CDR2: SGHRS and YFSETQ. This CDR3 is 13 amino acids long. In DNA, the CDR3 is TGCGCCAGCGCTGGAGGGCAACTCTACGAGCAGTACTTC. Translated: CASAGGQLYEQYF.

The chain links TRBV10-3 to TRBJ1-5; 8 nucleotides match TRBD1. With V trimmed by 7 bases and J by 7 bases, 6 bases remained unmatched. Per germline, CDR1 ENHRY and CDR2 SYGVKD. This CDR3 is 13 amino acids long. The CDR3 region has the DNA TGTGCCATCATGCAGGGGGCAGGACAGCCCCAGCATTTT. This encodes CAIMQGAGQPQHF.

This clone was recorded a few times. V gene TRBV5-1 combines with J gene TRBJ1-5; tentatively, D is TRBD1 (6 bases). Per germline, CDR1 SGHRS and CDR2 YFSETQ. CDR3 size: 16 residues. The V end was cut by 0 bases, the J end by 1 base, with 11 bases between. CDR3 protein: CASSLGRGGSNQPQHF. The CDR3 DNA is TGCGCCAGCAGCTTGGGCAGGGGAGGGAGCAATCAGCCCCAGCATTTT.

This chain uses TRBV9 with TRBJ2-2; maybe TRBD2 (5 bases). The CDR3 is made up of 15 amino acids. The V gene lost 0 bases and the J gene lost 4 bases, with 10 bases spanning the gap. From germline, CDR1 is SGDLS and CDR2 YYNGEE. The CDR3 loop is CASSVGGLGTGELFF. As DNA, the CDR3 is TGTGCCAGCAGCGTAGGAGGGCTCGGCACCGGGGAGCTGTTTTTT.

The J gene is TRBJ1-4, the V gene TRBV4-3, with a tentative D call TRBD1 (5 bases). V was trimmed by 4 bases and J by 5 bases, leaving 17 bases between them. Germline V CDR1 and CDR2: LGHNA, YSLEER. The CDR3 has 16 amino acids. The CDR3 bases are TGCGCCAGCAGCCCCGCAACTGGGACGGGGAATGAAAAACTGTTTTTT. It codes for CASSPATGTGNEKLFF.

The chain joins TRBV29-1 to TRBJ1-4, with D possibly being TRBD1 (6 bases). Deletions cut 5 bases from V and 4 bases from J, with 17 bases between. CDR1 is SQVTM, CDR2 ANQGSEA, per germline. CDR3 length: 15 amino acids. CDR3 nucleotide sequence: TGCAGCGTTAAGAGGGGGGGCTTCCTTAATGAAAAACTGTTTTTT. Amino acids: CSVKRGGFLNEKLFF.

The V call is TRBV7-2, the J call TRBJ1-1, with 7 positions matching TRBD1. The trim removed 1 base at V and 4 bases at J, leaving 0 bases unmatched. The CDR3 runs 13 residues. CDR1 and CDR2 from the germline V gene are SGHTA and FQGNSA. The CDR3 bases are TGTGCCAGCAGCTTAGGGGACAGCACTGAAGCTTTCTTT. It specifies CASSLGDSTEAFF. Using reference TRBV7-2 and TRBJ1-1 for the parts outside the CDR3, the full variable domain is GAGVSQSPSNKVTEKGKDVELRCDPISGHTALYWYRQSLGQGLEFLIYFQGNSAPDKSGLPSDRFSAERTGGSVSTLTIQRTQQEDSAVYLCASSLGDSTEAFFGQGTRLTVV.

CDR3 amino acids: CASSATSGGVDTQYF. In DNA, the CDR3 is TGTGCCAGCAGCGCCACTAGCGGGGGCGTAGATACGCAGTATTTT. This chain joins TRBV9 and TRBJ2-3; 11 bases align to TRBD2. From germline, CDR1 is SGDLS and CDR2 YYNGEE. V lost 3 bases to trimming and J lost 5 bases; unmatched junction nucleotides: 5. The CDR3 runs to 15 residues.

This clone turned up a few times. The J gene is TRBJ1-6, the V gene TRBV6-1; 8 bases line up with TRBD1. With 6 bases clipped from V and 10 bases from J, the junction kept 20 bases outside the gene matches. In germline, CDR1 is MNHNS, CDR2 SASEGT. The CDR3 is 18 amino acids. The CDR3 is CASREFWPGQVVSSPLHF. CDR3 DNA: TGTGCCAGCAGAGAATTCTGGCCGGGACAGGTTGTTTCCTCACCCCTCCACTTT.

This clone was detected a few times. The CDR3 spells CASSALGRGLTDTQYF. The CDR3 DNA is TGTGCCAGCAGCGCCCTGGGACGCGGGCTCACAGATACGCAGTATTTT. The chain employs TRBV7-8 and TRBJ2-3; perhaps D is TRBD1 or TRBD2 (5 bases each). Per germline, CDR1 SGHVS and CDR2 FQNEAQ. V was trimmed by 5 bases and J by 2 bases, leaving 17 bases between them. The CDR3 totals 16 residues.